These T cell receptor beta chains were read from a single sample in a study of T cell clones after liver transplantation. Data came from immunoSEQ multiplex PCR; TCRdb stores just in-frame clones and leaves some out. The sample carries approximately 68,000 clones, approximately 80% recorded once. This specimen consisted of CD4+ T cells from blood, obtained before liver transplant. These receptors came from a human donor who received a liver transplant. Each CDR3 is given with its conserved first and last residue. Fields, in order: CDR3 DNA, CDR3 protein, D gene, clone size, J gene, V gene. The D gene is left open where the match is weak. The size field is filled for only some rows; it gives once, few, many or a size class.

cdr3_nt: TGCGCCAGCAGTGGACTAGCGGGAGAGGGGTCCTACAATGAGCAGTTCTTC; cdr3_aa: CASSGLAGEGSYNEQFF; d_call: TRBD2; clone_size: NA; j_call: TRBJ2-1; v_call: TRBV10-1
cdr3_nt: TGTGCCAGCAGCTTAGAGTTGCAATACGAGCAGTACTTC; cdr3_aa: CASSLELQYEQYF; d_call: NA; clone_size: NA; j_call: TRBJ2-7; v_call: TRBV7-2
cdr3_nt: TGTGCCAGCAGCCTAAGACCGGCGGACCGATGGGAGACCCAGTACTTC; cdr3_aa: CASSLRPADRWETQYF; d_call: NA; clone_size: NA; j_call: TRBJ2-5; v_call: TRBV11-2
cdr3_nt: TGCGCCAGCAGCTGGGGGAGGGGCGCAACTAATGAAAAACTGTTTTTT; cdr3_aa: CASSWGRGATNEKLFF; d_call: NA; clone_size: few; j_call: TRBJ1-4; v_call: TRBV5-1
cdr3_nt: TGTGCCAGCAGTTCCACACGGGCCAGTCGGGACGAGCAGTACTTC; cdr3_aa: CASSSTRASRDEQYF; d_call: NA; clone_size: NA; j_call: TRBJ2-7; v_call: TRBV28
cdr3_nt: TGCAGCGTTGATCCCCCAGGGGGCGGTGGGGCTTTCTTT; cdr3_aa: CSVDPPGGGGAFF; d_call: TRBD1; clone_size: NA; j_call: TRBJ1-1; v_call: TRBV29-1
cdr3_nt: TGTGCCAGCAGTACACACGACGAGCAGTACTTC; cdr3_aa: CASSTHDEQYF; d_call: NA; clone_size: NA; j_call: TRBJ2-7; v_call: TRBV6-5
cdr3_nt: TGCGCCAGCCGTACTCCTAGGGCCCCGAACACCGGGGAGCTGTTTTTT; cdr3_aa: CASRTPRAPNTGELFF; d_call: NA; clone_size: NA; j_call: TRBJ2-2; v_call: TRBV5-1
cdr3_nt: TGTGCCAGCAGCTTTGGGAGCGCGAACACTGAAGCTTTCTTT; cdr3_aa: CASSFGSANTEAFF; d_call: NA; clone_size: NA; j_call: TRBJ1-1; v_call: TRBV7-2
cdr3_nt: TGTGCCAGCAGCCCCGGGACTAGCGTTTACAATGAGCAGTTCTTC; cdr3_aa: CASSPGTSVYNEQFF; d_call: TRBD2; clone_size: once; j_call: TRBJ2-1; v_call: TRBV7-2
cdr3_nt: TGTGCCAGCAGTGAAGCGTCTAGCGGGAGGGCCATTCCGGGGGAGCAGTACTTC; cdr3_aa: CASSEASSGRAIPGEQYF; d_call: TRBD2; clone_size: NA; j_call: TRBJ2-7; v_call: TRBV2
cdr3_nt: TGTGCCAGCAGTCACAATCTCAGACATGGCTACACCTTC; cdr3_aa: CASSHNLRHGYTF; d_call: NA; clone_size: NA; j_call: TRBJ1-2; v_call: TRBV28
cdr3_nt: TGTGCCAGCAGTTTACGAGGGAATTCCTACGAGCAGTACTTC; cdr3_aa: CASSLRGNSYEQYF; d_call: NA; clone_size: NA; j_call: TRBJ2-7; v_call: TRBV27
cdr3_nt: TGTGCCAGCAGCTTCGAGCTTATAGCGGGAGTTCGCGAGCAGTACTTC; cdr3_aa: CASSFELIAGVREQYF; d_call: TRBD2; clone_size: once; j_call: TRBJ2-7; v_call: TRBV5-8
cdr3_nt: TGTGCCAGCAGCTCTCCGGGACAGGGCTACAATGAGCAGTTCTTC; cdr3_aa: CASSSPGQGYNEQFF; d_call: TRBD1; clone_size: NA; j_call: TRBJ2-1; v_call: TRBV11-2
cdr3_nt: TGTGCCACCAGCAGGGGTAGAGGGGGGGAGGGCCGCAATGAGCAGTTCTTC; cdr3_aa: CATSRGRGGEGRNEQFF; d_call: NA; clone_size: NA; j_call: TRBJ2-1; v_call: TRBV15
cdr3_nt: TGTGCCAGTAATCGCGACAGGATGAACACTGAAGCTTTCTTT; cdr3_aa: CASNRDRMNTEAFF; d_call: NA; clone_size: NA; j_call: TRBJ1-1; v_call: TRBV19
cdr3_nt: TGCGCCAGCAGCCACGGCCATGCAGACACTGAAGCTTTCTTT; cdr3_aa: CASSHGHADTEAFF; d_call: NA; clone_size: NA; j_call: TRBJ1-1; v_call: TRBV4-3
cdr3_nt: TGTGCCAGCAGCCGCGGGACAGGGGTCCTCAGCTCCTACAATGAGCAGTTCTTC; cdr3_aa: CASSRGTGVLSSYNEQFF; d_call: TRBD1; clone_size: NA; j_call: TRBJ2-1; v_call: TRBV11-2
cdr3_nt: TGTGCCAGCAGCGCTCGGGACAGGGTCCACGAGCAGTACTTC; cdr3_aa: CASSARDRVHEQYF; d_call: TRBD1; clone_size: few; j_call: TRBJ2-7; v_call: TRBV9
cdr3_nt: TGCGCCAGCAGCTTGGGGGACTATACAGATACGCAGTATTTT; cdr3_aa: CASSLGDYTDTQYF; d_call: TRBD2; clone_size: NA; j_call: TRBJ2-3; v_call: TRBV5-1
cdr3_nt: TGTGCCAGCAGCCCGACGGGGGCGGGAGCTTTCTTT; cdr3_aa: CASSPTGAGAFF; d_call: NA; clone_size: few; j_call: TRBJ1-1; v_call: TRBV7-9
cdr3_nt: TGTGCCAGCGAGCGGGGAAGCGCGTCTAGCACAGATACGCAGTATTTT; cdr3_aa: CASERGSASSTDTQYF; d_call: TRBD2; clone_size: few; j_call: TRBJ2-3; v_call: TRBV7-2
cdr3_nt: TGTGCCAGCAGGCAGCAGGGGGATCAGCCCCAGCATTTT; cdr3_aa: CASRQQGDQPQHF; d_call: TRBD1; clone_size: few; j_call: TRBJ1-5; v_call: TRBV6-5
cdr3_nt: TGCGCCAGCAGCTATCCAGCGGGAGGATCAACGGGGGCCAACGTCCTGACTTTC; cdr3_aa: CASSYPAGGSTGANVLTF; d_call: TRBD2; clone_size: NA; j_call: TRBJ2-6; v_call: TRBV5-1
cdr3_nt: TGTGCCAGCAGCGCTTCGGGGCTAGTCAGAGATACGCAGTATTTT; cdr3_aa: CASSASGLVRDTQYF; d_call: NA; clone_size: NA; j_call: TRBJ2-3; v_call: TRBV9
cdr3_nt: TGTGCCAGTAGTATATCGGGGGGTCAGCCCCAGCATTTT; cdr3_aa: CASSISGGQPQHF; d_call: NA; clone_size: NA; j_call: TRBJ1-5; v_call: TRBV19
cdr3_nt: TGTGCCAGCAACCCCATACGGGCCGGCTATGGCTACACCTTC; cdr3_aa: CASNPIRAGYGYTF; d_call: NA; clone_size: NA; j_call: TRBJ1-2; v_call: TRBV6-5
cdr3_nt: TGTGCCAGCAGCCCGACCTCCTTTTACAGGGCTGGCTACACCTTC; cdr3_aa: CASSPTSFYRAGYTF; d_call: NA; clone_size: NA; j_call: TRBJ1-2; v_call: TRBV5-8
cdr3_nt: TGTGCCAGCAGCTTGGCCGGACGCCTCGCTCACAATGAGCAGTTCTTC; cdr3_aa: CASSLAGRLAHNEQFF; d_call: NA; clone_size: NA; j_call: TRBJ2-1; v_call: TRBV5-6
cdr3_nt: TGTGCCAGTAGCCCAGCTGGGAAAACCTACGAGCAGTACTTC; cdr3_aa: CASSPAGKTYEQYF; d_call: NA; clone_size: NA; j_call: TRBJ2-7; v_call: TRBV19